These T cell receptor beta chains were read from a single sample in a study of T cell changes during pregnancy in multiple sclerosis. Measured with immunoSEQ multiplex PCR; TCRdb has only the in-frame clones, and not every one. The sample has roughly 73,000 clones; about 92% are singletons. The sequencing used peripheral blood, collected in the second trimester of pregnancy. The receptors shown here come from a female donor in good health, enrolled as a control in a pregnancy study. CDR3s include the opening cysteine and the closing phenylalanine or tryptophan. The order of the fields is CDR3 length, clone size, V gene, CDR3 protein. Only some rows state a clone size, as once, few, many or a class for expanded clones.

CDR3 length: 15
clone size: -
V gene: TRBV19
CDR3 protein: CASTFKESGVNGYTF

CDR3 length: 12
clone size: -
V gene: TRBV7-9
CDR3 protein: CASSIPTGEQFF

CDR3 length: 15
clone size: -
V gene: TRBV9
CDR3 protein: CASSVGVSQTYEQYF

CDR3 length: 15
clone size: -
V gene: TRBV7-2
CDR3 protein: CASSPTGTGYNEQFF

CDR3 length: 17
clone size: -
V gene: TRBV4-2
CDR3 protein: CASSQDRGGHSGNTIYF

CDR3 length: 18
clone size: -
V gene: TRBV4-1
CDR3 protein: CASSQDSYGRGVADTQYF

CDR3 length: 14
clone size: once
V gene: TRBV2
CDR3 protein: CASTRPGQSNEQYF

CDR3 length: 16
clone size: -
V gene: TRBV10-3
CDR3 protein: CAISGQGAGFYNEQFF

CDR3 length: 15
clone size: -
V gene: TRBV5-6
CDR3 protein: CASTSGGPRTYEQYF

CDR3 length: 17
clone size: -
V gene: TRBV15
CDR3 protein: CATSRVHTGFTNEKLFF

CDR3 length: 15
clone size: -
V gene: TRBV25-1
CDR3 protein: CASSDRLKGAYEQYF

CDR3 length: 15
clone size: -
V gene: TRBV5-8
CDR3 protein: CASSRRAGYTGELFF

CDR3 length: 12
clone size: -
V gene: TRBV29-1
CDR3 protein: CSVGGSTDTQYF

CDR3 length: 15
clone size: -
V gene: TRBV28
CDR3 protein: CASSSPGTGTRRQYF

CDR3 length: 17
clone size: -
V gene: TRBV5-4
CDR3 protein: CASSLVALAGVTDTQYF

CDR3 length: 14
clone size: -
V gene: TRBV5-6
CDR3 protein: CASSLSGGYNEQFF

CDR3 length: 15
clone size: -
V gene: TRBV5-4
CDR3 protein: CASSSLSTGVYEQYF

CDR3 length: 15
clone size: -
V gene: TRBV15
CDR3 protein: CATSRDSQGGYGYTF

CDR3 length: 15
clone size: -
V gene: TRBV19
CDR3 protein: CASSILTSTGSEQYF

CDR3 length: 13
clone size: -
V gene: TRBV2
CDR3 protein: CASSGQGLNEQYF

CDR3 length: 14
clone size: once
V gene: TRBV7-2
CDR3 protein: CASSSAGGQHGYTF

CDR3 length: 15
clone size: -
V gene: TRBV19
CDR3 protein: CASSTLGTVNQPQHF

CDR3 length: 15
clone size: -
V gene: TRBV14
CDR3 protein: CASSPGGLAGNTIYF

CDR3 length: 15
clone size: -
V gene: TRBV7-8
CDR3 protein: CASSPLGGANQPQHF

CDR3 length: 13
clone size: -
V gene: TRBV11-2
CDR3 protein: CASSSGVGETQYF

CDR3 length: 15
clone size: -
V gene: TRBV6-1
CDR3 protein: CASSIYLNVNYEQYF

CDR3 length: 14
clone size: -
V gene: TRBV5-4
CDR3 protein: CASSSQGRDEKLFF

CDR3 length: 15
clone size: once
V gene: TRBV4-3
CDR3 protein: CASSQGGGFPYGYTF

CDR3 length: 14
clone size: -
V gene: TRBV7-9
CDR3 protein: CASSLGAGNQPQHF

CDR3 length: 15
clone size: -
V gene: TRBV30
CDR3 protein: CAWSTSRALIYGYTF

CDR3 length: 17
clone size: -
V gene: TRBV5-1
CDR3 protein: CASSPGEGWGVDTEAFF

CDR3 length: 13
clone size: -
V gene: TRBV6-4
CDR3 protein: CARTDRGDREQFF

CDR3 length: 12
clone size: -
V gene: TRBV29-1
CDR3 protein: CSVVATGIEQFF

CDR3 length: 13
clone size: -
V gene: TRBV25-1
CDR3 protein: CASSNYRNDTQYF

CDR3 length: 12
clone size: -
V gene: TRBV29-1
CDR3 protein: CSVVGSDSEAFF

CDR3 length: 15
clone size: -
V gene: TRBV2
CDR3 protein: CASRRGQGSNEKLFF